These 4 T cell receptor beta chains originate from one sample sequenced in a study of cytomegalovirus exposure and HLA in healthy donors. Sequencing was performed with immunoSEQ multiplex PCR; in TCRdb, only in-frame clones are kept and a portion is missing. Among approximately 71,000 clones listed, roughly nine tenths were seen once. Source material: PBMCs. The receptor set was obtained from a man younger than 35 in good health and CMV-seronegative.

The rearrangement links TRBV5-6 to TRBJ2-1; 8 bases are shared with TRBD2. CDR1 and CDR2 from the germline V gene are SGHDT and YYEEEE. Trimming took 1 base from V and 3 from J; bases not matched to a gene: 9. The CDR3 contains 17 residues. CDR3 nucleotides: TGTGCCAGCAGCTTGTTAATATGGCTAGCGGGCTACAATGAGCAGTTCTTC. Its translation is CASSLLIWLAGYNEQFF. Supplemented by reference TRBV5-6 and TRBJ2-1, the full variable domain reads DAGVTQSPTHLIKTRGQQVTLRCSPKSGHDTVSWYQQALGQGPQFIFQYYEEEERQRGNFPDRFSGHQFPNYSSELNVNALLLGDSALYLCASSLLIWLAGYNEQFFGPGTRLTVL.

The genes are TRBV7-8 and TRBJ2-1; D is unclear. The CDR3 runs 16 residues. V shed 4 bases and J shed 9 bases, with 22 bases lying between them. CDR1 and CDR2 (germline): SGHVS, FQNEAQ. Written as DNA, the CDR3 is TGTGCCAGCAGCTCCTTAACAGCTTATCCCTCGCGTGAGCAGTTCTTC. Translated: CASSSLTAYPSREQFF.

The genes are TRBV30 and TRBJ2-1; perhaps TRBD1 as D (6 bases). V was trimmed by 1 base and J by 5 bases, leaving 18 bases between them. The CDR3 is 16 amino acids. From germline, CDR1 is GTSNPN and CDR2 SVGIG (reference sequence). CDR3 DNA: TGTGCCTGGAGTGAAGGGACAAATTCCTATCACAATGAGCAGTTCTTC. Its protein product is CAWSEGTNSYHNEQFF.

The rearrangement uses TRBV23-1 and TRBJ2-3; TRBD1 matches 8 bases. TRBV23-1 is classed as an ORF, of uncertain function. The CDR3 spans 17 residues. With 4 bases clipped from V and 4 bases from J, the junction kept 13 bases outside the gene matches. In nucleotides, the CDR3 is TGCGCCAGCAGTCGCACGCCGGAGACAGGGGAAGCAGATACGCAGTATTTT. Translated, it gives CASSRTPETGEADTQYF.